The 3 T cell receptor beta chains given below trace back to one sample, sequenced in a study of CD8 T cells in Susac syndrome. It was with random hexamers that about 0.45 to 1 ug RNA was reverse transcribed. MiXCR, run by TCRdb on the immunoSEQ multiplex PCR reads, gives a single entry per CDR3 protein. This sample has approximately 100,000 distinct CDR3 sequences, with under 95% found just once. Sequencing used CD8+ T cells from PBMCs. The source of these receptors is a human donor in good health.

The CDR3 nucleotides are TGTGCCAGCAGCTTTCGGACTGCCGGGGAGCTGTTTTTT. Translated, it gives CASSFRTAGELFF. The genes are TRBV7-9 and TRBJ2-2; perhaps TRBD2 as D (5 bases). This CDR3 has 13 amino acids. Per the germline V gene, CDR1 is SEHNR and CDR2 is FQNEAQ (reference sequence). Trimming left V 3 bases short and J 6 bases short, with 8 bases between.

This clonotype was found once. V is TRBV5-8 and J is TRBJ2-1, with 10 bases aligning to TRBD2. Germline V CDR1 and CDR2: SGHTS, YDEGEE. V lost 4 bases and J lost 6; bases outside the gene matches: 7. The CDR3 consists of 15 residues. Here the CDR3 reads CASSPGTSVSNEQFF. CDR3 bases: TGTGCCAGCAGCCCCGGGACTAGCGTTTCCAATGAGCAGTTCTTC. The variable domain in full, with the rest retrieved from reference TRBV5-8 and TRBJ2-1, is EAGVTQSPTHLIKTRGQQATLRCSPISGHTSVYWYQQALGLGLQFLLWYDEGEERNRGNFPPRFSGRQFPNYSSELNVNALELEDSALYLCASSPGTSVSNEQFFGPGTRLTVL.

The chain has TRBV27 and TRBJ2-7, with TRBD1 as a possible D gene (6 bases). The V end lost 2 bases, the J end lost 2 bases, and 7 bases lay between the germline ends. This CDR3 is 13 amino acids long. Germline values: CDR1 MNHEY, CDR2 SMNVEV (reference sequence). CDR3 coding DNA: TGTGCCAGCAGTTTAAACAGGGCCTACGAGCAGTACTTC. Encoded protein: CASSLNRAYEQYF.